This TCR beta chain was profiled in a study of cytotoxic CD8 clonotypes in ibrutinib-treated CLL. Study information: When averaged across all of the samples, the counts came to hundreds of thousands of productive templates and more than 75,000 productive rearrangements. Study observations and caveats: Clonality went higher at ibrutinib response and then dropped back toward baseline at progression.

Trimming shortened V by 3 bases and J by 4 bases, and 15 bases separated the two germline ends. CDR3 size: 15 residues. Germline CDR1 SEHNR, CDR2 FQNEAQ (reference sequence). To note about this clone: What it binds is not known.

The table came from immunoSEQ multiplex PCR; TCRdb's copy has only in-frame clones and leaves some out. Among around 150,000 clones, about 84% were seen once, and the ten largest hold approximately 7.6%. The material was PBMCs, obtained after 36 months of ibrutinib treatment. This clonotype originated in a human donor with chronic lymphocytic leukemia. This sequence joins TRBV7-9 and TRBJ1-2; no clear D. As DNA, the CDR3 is TGTGCCAGCAGCTTTTCGGGCCATGCGGGCTATGGCTACACCTTC. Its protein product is CASSFSGHAGYGYTF.